Below, one T cell receptor (beta chain) is given with its context. CDR1 is SGHDT, CDR2 YYEEEE, per germline. Trimming removed 6 bases at V and 5 bases at J, with 15 bases between. The CDR3 is 13 residues long. The sample belongs to a study of blood T cell repertoires in COVID-19. Overall study context: The United States, Italy and Spain supplied acute and convalescent COVID-19 samples. PBMCs, B-cell-depleted T cells, or T cells provided the cDNA or gDNA that made up the material.

Original data processing: Estimation of nucleated cell counts was performed using reference gene primer amplification. Clones were read by immunoSEQ multiplex PCR, and TCRdb kept only the in-frame ones, dropping some. From that table come the V and J calls and clone size; the DNA was used to work out D and trimming. In the table there are approximately 100,000 clones, around four fifths of which are singletons. Sequenced: peripheral blood. The clonotype comes from a woman aged 60-70 years with acute or convalescent COVID-19. The chain combines TRBV5-6 with TRBJ2-7, with a possible D match to TRBD1 (5 bases). The CDR3 is CASTVGPYHEQYF. The CDR3 nucleotides read TGTGCCAGCACCGTGGGGCCTTACCACGAGCAGTACTTC.